The rows below give T cell receptor beta chains drawn from one sample of a study of T cells in Graves' hyperthyroidism and ophthalmopathy. Using its own MiXCR run on the multiplex PCR reads, TCRdb lists one record per CDR3 protein. The data contain some 620,000 distinct CDR3 sequences, roughly 16% of them singletons. The specimen sequenced was blood. Receptor source: a woman aged 25 to 45 with Graves' hyperthyroidism. Each CDR3 is given with its conserved first and last residue. The D gene is left open where the match is weak. Clone sizes are given selectively: once, few, many, or a class where the clone is expanded.

. | TRBJ2-1 | many | TRBV15 | 17 | CATSRFRGGSGYNEQFF | TGTGCCACCAGCAGATTCAGGGGCGGGAGTGGTTACAATGAGCAGTTCTTC
. | TRBJ2-3 | many | TRBV6-1 | 15 | CASSPTWTSTDTQYF | TGTGCCAGCAGCCCTACTTGGACTAGCACAGATACGCAGTATTTT
. | TRBJ2-2 | many | TRBV24-1 | 14 | CATSSTVNTGELFF | TGTGCCACTTCTTCGACGGTGAACACCGGGGAGCTGTTTTTT
. | TRBJ1-6 | many | TRBV28 | 13 | CASSGSYNSPLHF | TGTGCCAGTAGTGGATCCTATAATTCACCCCTCCACTTT
TRBD2 | TRBJ2-2 | few | TRBV28 | 20 | CASSFFLTGTSGGNTGELFF | TGTGCCAGCAGCTTCTTTTTAACCGGGACTAGCGGGGGTAACACCGGGGAGCTGTTTTTT
. | TRBJ2-1 | many | TRBV7-9 | 11 | CAIQGYNEQFF | TGTGCCATCCAGGGCTACAATGAGCAGTTCTTC
. | TRBJ1-2 | many | TRBV6-2/TRBV6-3 | 14 | CASSYSGPIYGYTF | TGTGCCAGCAGTTACTCCGGGCCTATCTATGGCTACACCTTC
. | TRBJ1-1 | . | TRBV20-1 | 15 | CSARDRLQAGREAFF | TGCAGTGCTAGAGATAGGCTACAGGCAGGTAGAGAAGCTTTCTTT
. | TRBJ1-5 | few | TRBV29-1 | 11 | CSVGQWPPQHF | TGCAGCGTTGGTCAGTGGCCGCCCCAGCATTTT
TRBD2 | TRBJ2-1 | many | TRBV11-1 | 15 | CASSRTSGNYNEQFF | TGTGCCAGCAGCCGGACTAGCGGGAACTACAATGAGCAGTTCTTC
. | TRBJ2-2 | few | TRBV9 | 16 | CASSGGVSANTGELFF | TGTGCCAGCAGCGGTGGAGTATCAGCGAACACCGGGGAGCTGTTTTTT
TRBD2 | TRBJ2-1 | many | TRBV30 | 14 | CAWTPGLENNEQFF | TGTGCCTGGACCCCGGGACTAGAAAACAATGAGCAGTTCTTC
. | TRBJ1-1 | many | TRBV30 | 14 | CAWSATGRNTEAFF | TGTGCCTGGAGTGCGACCGGGCGGAACACTGAAGCTTTCTTT
TRBD1 | TRBJ2-7 | many | TRBV28 | 11 | CASSPQGLQYF | TGTGCCAGCAGTCCACAGGGGTTGCAGTACTTC
TRBD2 | TRBJ2-1 | . | TRBV4-3 | 15 | CASSQEAGGPYEQFF | TGCGCCAGCAGCCAAGAAGCGGGAGGGCCCTACGAGCAGTTCTTC
. | TRBJ1-2 | many | TRBV3-1 | 12 | CASSQDRGGYTF | TGTGCCAGCAGCCAAGACCGGGGTGGCTACACCTTC
TRBD1 | TRBJ1-5 | many | TRBV2 | 13 | CASSGQGNQPQHF | TGTGCCAGCAGTGGACAGGGGAATCAGCCCCAGCATTTT
TRBD1 | TRBJ2-7 | many | TRBV20-1 | 15 | CSARMWDSFSYEQYF | TGCAGTGCCAGAATGTGGGACAGCTTCTCCTACGAGCAGTACTTC
. | TRBJ2-7 | . | TRBV5-5 | 15 | CASSLEPGNSYEQYF | TGCGCCAGCAGCTTGGAACCGGGAAACTCCTACGAGCAGTACTTC
TRBD2 | TRBJ2-1 | many | TRBV7-2 | 15 | CASSLVSGRADEQFF | TGTGCCAGCAGCTTAGTCAGCGGGAGGGCGGATGAGCAGTTCTTC
TRBD1 | TRBJ2-3 | . | TRBV15 | 14 | CATNRDRGTDTQYF | TGTGCCACCAACCGGGACAGGGGAACAGATACGCAGTATTTT
. | TRBJ1-6 | many | TRBV6-5 | 17 | CASSYPEGTGYNSPLHF | TGTGCCAGCAGTTACCCCGAGGGAACAGGGTACAATTCACCCCTCCACTTT
. | TRBJ1-1 | many | TRBV5-1 | 14 | CASSLHGADTEAFF | TGCGCCAGCAGCTTGCACGGGGCGGACACTGAAGCTTTCTTT
. | TRBJ1-2 | few | TRBV20-1 | 13 | CSAISGHPYGYTF | TGCAGTGCAATCTCGGGACACCCCTATGGCTACACCTTC
. | TRBJ1-1 | . | TRBV5-1 | 14 | CASSIQGEDTEAFF | TGCGCCAGCAGCATACAGGGCGAGGACACTGAAGCTTTCTTT
. | TRBJ2-3 | many | TRBV28 | 16 | CASSPPGLARGDTQYF | TGTGCCAGCAGTCCCCCCGGTCTAGCCCGCGGAGATACGCAGTATTTT
. | TRBJ2-1 | many | TRBV6-1 | 12 | CASSETALEQFF | TGTGCCAGCAGTGAGACGGCACTTGAGCAGTTCTTC
TRBD2 | TRBJ2-7 | many | TRBV27 | 16 | CASSSLLAGALSGQYF | TGTGCCAGCAGTTCCCTTTTGGCGGGAGCCCTCAGTGGGCAGTACTTC
. | TRBJ1-1 | . | TRBV9 | 15 | CASSVSAGGPTEAFF | TGTGCCAGCAGCGTCTCGGCGGGGGGCCCCACTGAAGCTTTCTTT
. | TRBJ2-3 | few | TRBV15 | 15 | CATSRDSYPGDTQYF | TGTGCCACCAGCAGAGATTCCTACCCCGGGGATACGCAGTATTTT
TRBD2 | TRBJ2-1 | few | TRBV9 | 18 | CASSRRTSGTHSYNEQFF | TGTGCCAGCAGCAGACGGACTAGCGGGACTCACTCCTACAATGAGCAGTTCTTC
TRBD1 | TRBJ1-5 | . | TRBV19 | 15 | CASTARGTGNQPQHF | TGTGCCAGTACCGCCAGGGGGACAGGCAATCAGCCCCAGCATTTT
. | TRBJ1-1 | . | TRBV7-9 | 14 | CASSSNRHGTEAFF | TGTGCCAGCAGCTCAAATAGGCATGGCACTGAAGCTTTCTTT
. | TRBJ2-7 | many | TRBV30 | 12 | CAWDVGSYEQYF | TGTGCCTGGGATGTGGGGTCCTACGAGCAGTACTTC